This T cell receptor (beta chain) was sequenced in a study of beta chain features in type 1 diabetes. This CDR3 has 14 residues. Looked up from germline, CDR1 is KGHSH and CDR2 is LQKENI. This clone was seen a handful of times. One junction end disagrees with the germline gene, perhaps due to a read error. The investigators reverse transcribed all of the isolated RNA, so they sequenced expressed TCRB transcripts. Profiled with immunoSEQ multiplex PCR; TCRdb holds only in-frame clones, not every one. The sample holds 200,000 to 250,000 clones, about a tenth seen once. V and J are TRBV18 and TRBJ2-7; D gene ambiguous. The sample taken for sequencing was central memory CD4+ T cells from blood. This TCR came from a man aged 18 to 29 in good health. The CDR3 DNA follows: TGTGCCAGCGCACCACGAGATGGGCTCTACGAGCAGTACTTC. Translating it yields CASAPRDGLYEQYF. The whole variable domain, filled in from reference TRBV18 and TRBJ2-7, reads NAGVMQNPRHLVRRRGQEARLRCSPMKGHSHVYWYRQLPEEGLKFMVYLQKENIIDESGMPKERFSAEFPKEGPSILRIQQVVRGDSAAYFCASAPRDGLYEQYFGPGTRLTVT.